The 30 T cell receptor beta chains listed next were all sequenced from one sample in a study of shared clonotypes between healthy human individuals (dated by TCRdb to 2018 to 2021). Library prep was done by the immunoSEQ multiplex PCR assay. The table comes from immuneACCESS by way of TCRdb, which keeps in-frame sequences with V and J called. Part of the clones is missing from these tables; in studies checked, under half for an unresolved V gene and the rest for unknown reasons. The table for this sample lists 2 million to 2.5 million clones; more than 85% of them were counted only once. Around 0.4% of the sample belongs to the ten largest clones. Sequencing was performed on naive CD4+ T cells from PBMCs. The cell subset or site label, read with the paper, signifies: CD45RA+ positively selected. The receptors were sampled from a man younger than 35 in good health. Some clones in this sample may be carry-over from other donors' samples.

This chain connects TRBV30 to TRBJ2-1; no reliable D call. The CDR3 runs 14 residues. Germline CDR1 reads GTSNPN; CDR2 reads SVGIG (reference sequence). V was trimmed by 1 base and J by 2 bases, leaving 9 bases between them. The CDR3 DNA reads as TGTGCCTGGAGTGAAGCTTCAACCTACAATGAGCAGTTCTTC. This codes for CAWSEASTYNEQFF.

This clone was counted once. Other DNA sequences in the sample encode the same CDR3. The chain combines TRBV6-5 with TRBJ2-7; perhaps TRBD1 as D (6 bases). CDR1 MNHEY and CDR2 SVGAGI come from the germline V gene. Trimming stripped 0 bases from V and 3 bases from J, with 12 bases between. The CDR3 covers 15 residues. The CDR3 spells CASSYSGQGIYEQYF. CDR3 sequence (DNA): TGTGCCAGCAGTTACTCGGGGCAGGGGATCTACGAGCAGTACTTC.

The J gene is TRBJ2-5, the V gene TRBV12-5, with D possibly matching TRBD1 (6 bases). The CDR3 has 13 residues. CDR1 and CDR2 from the germline V gene are LGHNT and FRNRAP. The V end was cut by 2 bases, the J end by 7 bases, with 11 bases between. The CDR3 DNA is TGTGCTAGTGGTTTGACAGGGTTATCGACCCAGTACTTC. It translates to CASGLTGLSTQYF. The full variable domain, with the rest looked up from reference TRBV12-5 and TRBJ2-5, is DARVTQTPRHKVTEMGQEVTMRCQPILGHNTVFWYRQTMMQGLELLAYFRNRAPLDDSGMPKDRFSAEMPDATLATLKIQPSEPRDSAVYFCASGLTGLSTQYFGPGTRLLVL.

The chain combines TRBV28 with TRBJ1-2; D unclear. Per germline, CDR1 MDHEN and CDR2 SYDVKM. The CDR3 has 11 amino acids. Trimming pared 2 bases from V and 6 bases from J, leaving 4 bases between. CDR3 amino acids: CASSLNDGYTF. The CDR3 nucleotides read TGTGCCAGCAGTTTAAATGATGGCTACACCTTC.

The J gene is TRBJ2-1, the V gene TRBV6-5, with D maybe TRBD2 (6 bases). Trimming pared 6 bases from V and 10 bases from J, leaving 16 bases between. Germline V CDR1 and CDR2: MNHEY, SVGAGI. The CDR3 is 13 amino acids. CDR3 loop: CASRPSGGTEQFF. DNA for the CDR3: TGTGCCAGCAGACCCTCTGGGGGGACCGAGCAGTTCTTC.

V usage is TRBV10-3 and J usage is TRBJ2-1; D may correspond to TRBD1 or TRBD2 (5 bases each). The V end lost 0 bases, the J end lost 4 bases, and 7 bases lay between the germline ends. The germline CDR1 and CDR2 sequences are ENHRY and SYGVKD. The CDR3 is 14 amino acids. CDR3 protein: CAISESGTYNEQFF. The CDR3 DNA follows: TGTGCCATCAGTGAGTCAGGGACGTACAATGAGCAGTTCTTC.

This chain links TRBV4-2 with TRBJ2-3, with D possibly matching TRBD2 (6 bases). The V end lost 4 bases, the J end lost 4 bases, and 12 bases lay between the germline ends. The germline V gene has CDR1 LGHNA and CDR2 YNFKEQ. The CDR3 is 14 amino acids. CDR3 nucleotide sequence: TGTGCCAGCAGCCTCGGGGGTACCGCAGATACGCAGTATTTT. It translates to CASSLGGTADTQYF.

CDR3 bases: TGTGCCAGCAGTGAGGCGGACCTGAACACTGAAGCTTTCTTT. This sequence encodes CASSEADLNTEAFF. The chain recombines TRBV6-1 with TRBJ1-1; D remains ambiguous. V was cut by 3 bases and J by 0 bases, with 8 bases left in between. The germline V gene has CDR1 MNHNS and CDR2 SASEGT. The CDR3 contains 14 residues.

The genes are TRBV18 and TRBJ2-2; D remains ambiguous. The length of the CDR3 is 14 residues. Germline V gene lookup returns CDR1 KGHSH and CDR2 LQKENI. V lost 8 bases and J 5 bases, leaving 15 bases between the germline ends. The CDR3 DNA follows: TGTGCCAGCCGACCTTCCTCCCAAACCGGGGAGCTGTTTTTT. Translated: CASRPSSQTGELFF.

The V call is TRBV7-3, the J call TRBJ2-2; D is uncertain. V lost 5 bases and J lost 0, with 10 bases in between. Germline lookup yields CDR1 SGHTA and CDR2 FQGTGA. CDR3 size: 15 residues. The CDR3 sequence is CASSAKSANTGELFF. In nucleotides, the CDR3 is TGTGCCAGCAGCGCTAAGTCCGCGAACACCGGGGAGCTGTTTTTT. Full variable domain (rest looked up from reference TRBV7-3 and TRBJ2-2): GAGVSQTPSNKVTEKGKYVELRCDPISGHTALYWYRQSLGQGPEFLIYFQGTGAADDSGLPNDRFFAVRPEGSVSTLKIQRTERGDSAVYLCASSAKSANTGELFFGEGSRLTVL.

The CDR3 DNA is TGTGCCAGCAGCACGGGACAGGGAGGCACAGATACGCAGTATTTT. Residues: CASSTGQGGTDTQYF. The chain couples TRBV7-3 to TRBJ2-3; 9 positions agree with TRBD1. Germline V gives CDR1 SGHTA, CDR2 FQGTGA. V lost 5 bases, J lost 1 base, and 4 bases stayed unmatched. The CDR3 is 15 amino acids.

About this clone: This same CDR3 is encoded by further DNA sequences in the sample. V and J are TRBV7-3 and TRBJ2-1, with 11 bases lining up with TRBD2. The CDR3 length is 15 residues. Germline trimming cut 3 bases from V and 7 bases from J; bases unmatched to any gene: 5. Germline V lookup: CDR1 SGHTA, CDR2 FQGTGA. CDR3 sequence reads: CASSLTSGTGNEQFF. CDR3 coding DNA: TGTGCCAGCAGCTTGACTAGCGGGACGGGTAATGAGCAGTTCTTC.

The genes are TRBV19 and TRBJ2-7; D is possibly TRBD1 or TRBD2 (5 bases each). CDR3 length equals 15 residues. The germline gives CDR1 LNHDA, CDR2 SQIVND (reference sequence). Between the trimmed V and J ends, which lost 3 bases and 0 bases, there was a span of 12 bases. The CDR3 sequence: CASSISGALSYEQYF. As DNA, the CDR3 is TGTGCCAGTAGTATTTCCGGGGCCCTCTCCTACGAGCAGTACTTC.

The genes are TRBV28 and TRBJ2-1; D is perhaps TRBD2 (6 bases). CDR3 size: 14 residues. V was cut by 6 bases and J by 7 bases, with 16 bases left in between. Per the germline V gene, CDR1 is MDHEN and CDR2 is SYDVKM. CDR3 loop: CASSLVGGQNEQFF. As DNA, the CDR3 is TGTGCCAGCAGCCTTGTTGGAGGGCAGAATGAGCAGTTCTTC.

In its sample, this clone was seen a few times. In the same sample, other DNA sequences code for this CDR3. V and J are TRBV20-1 and TRBJ1-2; TRBD1 agrees at 8 bases. The V gene's germline CDR1 is DFQATT and CDR2 SNEGSKA (reference sequence). The CDR3 has 11 residues. V was pared by 6 bases and J by 5 bases, with 2 bases of the junction left unmatched. The DNA for the CDR3 is TGCAGTGCGAGGACAGGGTATGGCTACACCTTC. This translates into CSARTGYGYTF.

The chain couples TRBV28 to TRBJ1-2; perhaps TRBD1 as D (5 bases). V was cut by 4 bases and J by 2 bases, with 17 bases left in between. CDR1 MDHEN and CDR2 SYDVKM come from the germline V gene. This CDR3 region has 16 residues. This CDR3 is CASSSAGILFNYGYTF. CDR3 sequence (DNA): TGTGCCAGCAGTTCCGCAGGGATACTTTTCAACTATGGCTACACCTTC.

The V gene is TRBV2, the J gene TRBJ1-3; no reliable D call. This CDR3 comprises 12 residues. CDR1 and CDR2 (germline): SNHLY, FYNNEI. The V and J ends lost 5 bases and 9 bases respectively, with 11 bases between them. CDR3 amino acids: CASSWFPSTIYF. The DNA of the CDR3 is TGTGCCAGCAGTTGGTTCCCCAGCACCATATATTTT.

V is TRBV18 and J is TRBJ1-1; D not certain. CDR1 and CDR2 from the germline V gene are KGHSH and LQKENI. This CDR3 spans 14 amino acids. V shed 3 bases and J shed 11 bases, with 19 bases lying between them. The DNA for the CDR3 is TGTGCCAGCTCACCCCCAACTCGCGCCTACGAGGCTTTCTTT. Amino acid sequence: CASSPPTRAYEAFF. Filled out from reference TRBV18 and TRBJ1-1, the complete variable domain reads NAGVMQNPRHLVRRRGQEARLRCSPMKGHSHVYWYRQLPEEGLKFMVYLQKENIIDESGMPKERFSAEFPKEGPSILRIQQVVRGDSAAYFCASSPPTRAYEAFFGQGTRLTVV.

This chain uses TRBV5-1 with TRBJ2-2; possible D gene TRBD2, 5 bases. The CDR3 consists of 17 residues. The V end was cut by 4 bases, the J end by 0 bases, with 16 bases between. CDR1 and CDR2 (germline): SGHRS, YFSETQ. CDR3 protein: CASSPESGIPNTGELFF. CDR3 DNA sequence: TGCGCCAGCAGCCCAGAGTCCGGGATCCCGAACACCGGGGAGCTGTTTTTT.

This rearrangement joins TRBV30 to TRBJ2-3; D might be TRBD2 (5 bases). With 3 bases removed from V and 9 bases from J, the gap between germline ends came to 13 bases. This CDR3 is built from 12 residues. Germline CDR1 is GTSNPN and CDR2 is SVGIG (reference sequence). CDR3 region: CAWSAFRGTQYF. The DNA for the CDR3 is TGTGCCTGGAGCGCGTTCCGGGGAACGCAGTATTTT.

DNA of the CDR3: TGTGCCAGCAGCTTACCGGGGACCGGGGAGCTGTTTTTT. This translates into CASSLPGTGELFF. The V call is TRBV7-7, the J call TRBJ2-2; D possibly corresponds to TRBD2 (5 bases). The length of the CDR3 is 13 residues. Trimming removed 2 bases at V and 5 bases at J, with 6 bases between. Germline CDR1 and CDR2: SSHAT and FNYEAQ (reference sequence). Using reference TRBV7-7 and TRBJ2-2 for the parts outside the CDR3, the full variable domain is GAGVSQSPRYKVTKRGQDVTLRCDPISSHATLYWYQQALGQGPEFLTYFNYEAQPDKSGLPSDRFSAERPEGSISTLTIQRTEQRDSAMYRCASSLPGTGELFFGEGSRLTVL.

As to this clone: Within the sample, other DNA sequences also encode this same CDR3. The chain carries TRBV5-1 and TRBJ1-3, with a possible D match to TRBD1 (5 bases). CDR1 and CDR2 from the germline V gene are SGHRS and YFSETQ. The CDR3 has 16 amino acids. Trimming cost V 2 bases and J 0 bases, with 12 bases left between them. The CDR3 sequence: CASSLAPGSSGNTIYF. The CDR3, as DNA: TGCGCCAGCAGCTTAGCTCCAGGGTCCTCTGGAAACACCATATATTTT.

The V call is TRBV2, the J call TRBJ2-7; 7 positions match TRBD2. The V segment lost 8 bases and the J segment 3 bases; nucleotides outside the gene matches: 1. The germline V gene has CDR1 SNHLY and CDR2 FYNNEI. The CDR3 loop spans 11 amino acids. The CDR3 loop reads CASGLGYEQYF. The CDR3 DNA reads TGTGCCAGCGGACTAGGCTACGAGCAGTACTTC.

V and J are TRBV4-1 and TRBJ2-5; no firm D call. The CDR3 contains 13 residues. V was shortened by 3 bases and J by 0 bases, with 5 bases between the two germline ends. The germline V gene encodes CDR1 MGHRA and CDR2 YSYEKL. The CDR3 DNA reads as TGCGCCAGCAGCCACCTGTACCAAGAGACCCAGTACTTC. It codes for CASSHLYQETQYF.

The CDR3 coding sequence is TGCGCCAGCAGCTTTCGGGAGCGGGAGCTCGGCTACGAGCAGTACTTC. It is translated as CASSFRERELGYEQYF. The chain uses TRBV5-1 and TRBJ2-7; 8 positions agree with TRBD2. J was trimmed by 3 bases and V by 2 bases; bases with no gene match: 10. Germline V lookup: CDR1 SGHRS, CDR2 YFSETQ. This CDR3 has 16 amino acids.

In regard to this clone: Other DNA sequences in the sample encode the same CDR3. V and J are TRBV5-1 and TRBJ1-5; D uncertain. CDR1 is SGHRS and CDR2 is YFSETQ in the germline V gene. Trimming left V 4 bases short and J 0 bases short, with 5 bases between. This CDR3 spans 13 amino acids. CDR3 DNA sequence: TGCGCCAGCAGCCGTGATAGCAATCAGCCCCAGCATTTT. Translating it yields CASSRDSNQPQHF.

The J gene is TRBJ2-7, the V gene TRBV7-9, with a weak D call TRBD2 (5 bases). This CDR3 region has 13 residues. V lost 4 bases and J lost 10, with 17 bases in between. Germline CDR1 reads SEHNR; CDR2 reads FQNEAQ (reference sequence). The CDR3 here is CASSSTAPSFQYF. The DNA for the CDR3 is TGTGCCAGCAGCTCCACAGCCCCTAGCTTCCAGTACTTC.

The CDR3 DNA reads as TGCGCCAGCAGCTTGAGTTCGACAATAAACACCATATATTTT. This translates into CASSLSSTINTIYF. The chain combines TRBV5-1 with TRBJ1-3; D remains ambiguous. V lost 1 base, J lost 6 bases, and 11 bases lay in between. Per the germline V gene, CDR1 is SGHRS and CDR2 is YFSETQ. The CDR3 is made up of 14 amino acids.

This chain uses TRBV5-1 with TRBJ2-7, with D perhaps TRBD2 (6 bases). The CDR3 extends over 15 amino acids. Between the trimmed V and J ends, which lost 1 base and 6 bases, there was a span of 17 bases. Germline CDR1 and CDR2: SGHRS and YFSETQ. The CDR3 region is CASSLLRGIGSEQYF. DNA for the CDR3: TGCGCCAGCAGCTTGCTACGGGGGATAGGGAGCGAGCAGTACTTC.

This clone was found once. This chain connects TRBV6-6 to TRBJ2-5; weak D call: TRBD2 (6 bases). Trimming cost V 6 bases and J 11 bases, with 16 bases left between them. The germline gives CDR1 MNHNY, CDR2 SVGAGI (reference sequence). The CDR3 sequence is 12 residues long. CDR3 protein: CASSSGGGSQYF. The CDR3 nucleotides are TGTGCCAGCAGCTCCGGTGGGGGGTCACAGTACTTC.